This T cell receptor (beta chain) was documented in a study of metastatic and nonmetastatic thyroid tumors. The wider study: Patients with malignant and benign thyroid disease provided blood and tumor or nodule tissue, whose repertoires were compared. Findings of the study overall: The reported finding was significantly higher TCR beta diversity in malignant thyroid tumors relative to benign nodules, in blood and tumor.

Ten or more counts support this clone. What it binds is unknown. The CDR3 runs to 15 residues. Trimming left V 5 bases short and J 3 bases short, with 19 bases between. Germline V CDR1 and CDR2: DFQATT, SNEGSKA (reference sequence). Ahead of thyroid surgery, no patient had received treatment of any kind. Authors' methods: A distant-metastasis classifier for papillary thyroid cancer was built using CDR3 differences across clinicopathological groups. TCRdb re-processed the PCR reads through MiXCR. Clone size and V and J calls follow TCRdb, not the original study. The profile shows some 28,000 clones, less than 25% of them singletons.

The sequence came from a female donor with papillary thyroid cancer or a benign thyroid nodule (not recorded which). Some clones in this sample may be carry-over from other donors' samples. The specimen sequenced was blood. The chain uses TRBV20-1 and TRBJ2-5; possibly TRBD2 for D (6 bases). The chain's CDR3 is CSAQVGGGREETQYF. The CDR3, as DNA: TGCAGTGCTCAGGTCGGAGGAGGGCGGGAAGAGACCCAGTACTTC.